Below, one TCR beta chain is given with its context. This clone was found once. It has no known antigen specificity. Base qualities are not provided; no much larger clone lies one nucleotide away. In the prospective study, participants were about 18 to 100 years old, resided in about 25 geographic areas of the United States, and were enrolled through a virtual design. In the prospective study, cohorts were assigned on the basis of participant-reported clinical history obtained from a screening survey and a study questionnaire. Recovered participants in ImmuneRACE Cohort 3 were defined as having two consecutive negative NP/OP PCR tests, clearance from a healthcare professional, or resolution of symptoms. In the prospective study, whole blood, serum and a nasopharyngeal or oropharyngeal swab were collected from each participant by mobile phlebotomists. Over a roughly 2-month period, participants in the prospective study had the option of providing additional blood draws and questionnaires. Before DNA extraction, prospective study blood samples were shipped either frozen or at room temperature.

This sample was taken from a study of blood T cell repertoires in COVID-19 (dated by TCRdb to about 2020). At the level of the whole study: Samples from collaborators originated in the United States, Italy and Spain and spanned both the acute and convalescent phases of COVID-19. The material from the prospective study consisted of cDNA or gDNA derived from T cells, B-cell-depleted T cells, or PBMCs. Deeply sampled blood TCRbeta repertoires from subjects exposed to, actively infected with, or recovered from COVID-19 were included in the dataset. The repertoires were made available in a free public database intended to serve as a resource for research on the immune response to SARS-CoV-2. Samples were obtained from the ongoing ImmuneRACE study (first 160 participants) and from 1,200 or so subjects provided by 6 global collaborators. Sample metadata almost always included a de-identified subject ID, COVID-19 status, age in years and sex. Where available, HLA class I and class II types were taken from metadata supplied by the sample provider and were not determined by assay-based typing. The paper as a whole reports these results and caveats: The quantity of clinical and demographic metadata differed by source and by participant and was supplied without curation.

The immunoSEQ Assay, a bias-controlled multiplex PCR, was used to amplify TCRbeta CDR3 regions from genomic DNA. Concerning the study's data processing: The number of nucleated cells in each sample was estimated by amplification of reference gene primers within the assay. To quantify the absolute abundance of each unique TCRbeta CDR3 rearrangement, sequence reads were collapsed and filtered. For each sample, productive Simpson clonality was calculated as the square root of Simpson's diversity index across productive rearrangements. The immuneACCESS repertoire file appears here via TCRdb, limited to in-frame rearrangements. These files lack a portion of the clones; in checked studies, under half of the deficit traces to unresolved V genes, and the cause of the others is not known. V and J calls and clone size are those listed in that table; D and trimming were worked out from the DNA. The sample table lists a few hundred thousand clones, 70% to 90% of them with a count of one. The ten largest clones add up to 4.3% of the sample.

The trim is 6 bases for V and 2 bases for J, with a gap of 14 bases between the germline ends. The CDR3 goes from the cysteine to the phenylalanine over 15 residues. Just CDR3 DNA is preserved here, 45 bases in frame from base 1. Per the germline V gene, ENHRY is the CDR1 and SYGVKD is the CDR2. Sequencing was carried out using PBMCs or T cells enriched from blood (not recorded which). This receptor was taken from a woman in her twenties or thirties who had recovered from COVID-19. The rearrangement combines TRBV10-3 with TRBJ1-5, with TRBD1 as a weak D call on 6 bases. CDR3 loop: CAISPGGGGNQPQHF. In nucleotide form, the sequence is TGTGCCATCAGCCCGGGGGGGGGCGGCAATCAGCCCCAGCATTTT.